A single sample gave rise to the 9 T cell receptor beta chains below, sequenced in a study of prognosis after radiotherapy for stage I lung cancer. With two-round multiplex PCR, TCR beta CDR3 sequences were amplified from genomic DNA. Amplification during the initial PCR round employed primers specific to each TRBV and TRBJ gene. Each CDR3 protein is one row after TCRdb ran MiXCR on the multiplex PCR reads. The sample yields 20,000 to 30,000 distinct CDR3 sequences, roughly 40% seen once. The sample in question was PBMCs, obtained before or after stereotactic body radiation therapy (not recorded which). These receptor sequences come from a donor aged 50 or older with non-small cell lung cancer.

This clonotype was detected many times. DNA for the CDR3: TGCAGTGCTAGCAGCGGAACCCACGAGCAGTACTTC. Its translation: CSASSGTHEQYF. This chain links TRBV20-1 with TRBJ2-7; D may be TRBD2 (5 bases). CDR3 length: 12 residues. Per germline, CDR1 DFQATT and CDR2 SNEGSKA (reference sequence). The V end was cut by 3 bases, the J end by 5 bases, with 11 bases between.

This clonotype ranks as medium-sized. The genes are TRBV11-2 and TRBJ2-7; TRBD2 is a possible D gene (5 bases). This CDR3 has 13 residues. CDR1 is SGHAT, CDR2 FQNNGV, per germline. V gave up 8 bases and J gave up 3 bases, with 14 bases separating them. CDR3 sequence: CASSRSGIYEQYF. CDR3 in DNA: TGTGCCAGCTCCCGGTCGGGAATCTACGAGCAGTACTTC.

The CDR3: CASSLSLAGKTEKLFF. CDR3 bases: TGTGCCAGCAGTTTAAGCCTGGCGGGAAAGACTGAAAAACTGTTTTTT. The chain recombines TRBV28 with TRBJ1-4; D is uncertain. The V gene lost 2 bases and the J gene lost 7 bases, with 17 bases spanning the gap. CDR3 length equals 16 residues. The germline V gene has CDR1 MDHEN and CDR2 SYDVKM.

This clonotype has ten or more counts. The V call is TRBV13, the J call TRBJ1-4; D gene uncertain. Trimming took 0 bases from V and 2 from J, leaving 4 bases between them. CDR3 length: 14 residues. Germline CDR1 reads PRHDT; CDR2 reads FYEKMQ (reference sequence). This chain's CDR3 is CASSLGSTNEKLFF. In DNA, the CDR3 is TGTGCCAGCAGCTTAGGCAGCACTAATGAAAAACTGTTTTTT.

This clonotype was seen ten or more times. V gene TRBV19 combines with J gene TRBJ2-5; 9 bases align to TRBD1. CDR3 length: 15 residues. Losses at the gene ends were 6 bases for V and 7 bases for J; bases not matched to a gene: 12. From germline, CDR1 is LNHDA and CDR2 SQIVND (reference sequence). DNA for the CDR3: TGTGCCAGTAGGGAGACCGGGACAGGGAGGGGGACCCAGTACTTC. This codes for CASRETGTGRGTQYF. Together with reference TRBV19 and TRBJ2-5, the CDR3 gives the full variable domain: DGGITQSPKYLFRKEGQNVTLSCEQNLNHDAMYWYRQDPGQGLRLIYYSQIVNDFQKGDIAEGYSVSREKKESFPLTVTSAQKNPTAFYLCASRETGTGRGTQYFGPGTRLLVL.

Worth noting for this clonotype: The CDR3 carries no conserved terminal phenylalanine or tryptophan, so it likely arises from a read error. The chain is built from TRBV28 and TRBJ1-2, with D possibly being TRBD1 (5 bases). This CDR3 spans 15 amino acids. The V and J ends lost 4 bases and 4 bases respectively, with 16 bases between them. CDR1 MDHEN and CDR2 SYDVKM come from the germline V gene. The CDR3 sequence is CASSSPIGASYGYTL. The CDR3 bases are TGTGCCAGCAGTTCGCCGATAGGGGCAAGCTATGGCTACACCCTC.

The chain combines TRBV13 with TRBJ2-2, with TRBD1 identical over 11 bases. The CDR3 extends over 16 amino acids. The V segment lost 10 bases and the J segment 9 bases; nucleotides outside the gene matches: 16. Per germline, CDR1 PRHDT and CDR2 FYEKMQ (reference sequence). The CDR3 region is CAINSQGQGGMRELFF. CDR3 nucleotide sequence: TGTGCCATCAACTCCCAGGGACAGGGGGGCATGCGGGAGCTGTTTTTT.

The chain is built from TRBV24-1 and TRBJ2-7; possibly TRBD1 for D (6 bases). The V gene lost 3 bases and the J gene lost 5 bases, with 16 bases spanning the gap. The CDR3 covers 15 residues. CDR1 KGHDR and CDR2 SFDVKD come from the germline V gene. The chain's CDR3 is CATSDPGELSHEQYF. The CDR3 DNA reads TGTGCCACCAGTGATCCAGGGGAGTTGAGCCACGAGCAGTACTTC.

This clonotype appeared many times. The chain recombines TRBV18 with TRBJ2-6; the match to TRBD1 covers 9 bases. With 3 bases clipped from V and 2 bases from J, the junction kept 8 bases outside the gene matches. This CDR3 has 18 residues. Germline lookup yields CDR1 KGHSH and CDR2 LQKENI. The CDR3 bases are TGTGCCAGCTCACCTTTGGGACAGGGTCTAACTGGGGCCAACGTCCTGACTTTC. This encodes CASSPLGQGLTGANVLTF.